These T cell receptor beta chains were read from a single sample in a study of cytomegalovirus exposure and HLA in healthy donors. Profiling relied on immunoSEQ multiplex PCR, and the TCRdb table lists in-frame clones only, not all of them. The table lists 100,000 to 150,000 clones, around 82% of them singletons. The sequenced sample consisted of PBMCs. These receptors originate from a male donor in good health and CMV-seropositive. Each CDR3 is given with its conserved first and last residue. Each record gives: CDR3 DNA, CDR3 protein, V gene, D gene, clone size, J gene. A D gene is named only where the DNA matches it firmly. Size tells how often a clone was seen (once, few, many) or the class of an expanded clone, and some rows leave it out.

cdr3_nt: TGTGCCTGGAGTGAGGGGTTTTCTGGGGCCAACGTCCTGACTTTC
cdr3_aa: CAWSEGFSGANVLTF
v_call: TRBV30
d_call: NA
clone_size: NA
j_call: TRBJ2-6

cdr3_nt: TGTGCCAGCAGCGAAACAGGGCTCGGGGAGCTGTTTTTT
cdr3_aa: CASSETGLGELFF
v_call: TRBV9
d_call: NA
clone_size: NA
j_call: TRBJ2-2

cdr3_nt: TGTGCCAGCAGCATTAGCGGGAGCGTCACAGATACGCAGTATTTT
cdr3_aa: CASSISGSVTDTQYF
v_call: TRBV28
d_call: TRBD2
clone_size: NA
j_call: TRBJ2-3

cdr3_nt: TGCAGCGTTTTCTCCCTGACAGGCACAGATACGCAGTATTTT
cdr3_aa: CSVFSLTGTDTQYF
v_call: TRBV29-1
d_call: NA
clone_size: few
j_call: TRBJ2-3

cdr3_nt: TGTGCCAGCAGCGTAGGTTCGGGGGTAGGTTACAATGAGCAGTTCTTC
cdr3_aa: CASSVGSGVGYNEQFF
v_call: TRBV9
d_call: NA
clone_size: NA
j_call: TRBJ2-1

cdr3_nt: TGTGCCTGGTTGGTGACAGCCAATTCACCCCTCCACTTT
cdr3_aa: CAWLVTANSPLHF
v_call: TRBV30
d_call: NA
clone_size: NA
j_call: TRBJ1-6

cdr3_nt: TGTGCCAGCAGTTTAGCGGCAGATACGCAGTATTTT
cdr3_aa: CASSLAADTQYF
v_call: TRBV28
d_call: NA
clone_size: once
j_call: TRBJ2-3

cdr3_nt: TGTGCCAGCAGCGTACACGATCAGCCCCAGCATTTT
cdr3_aa: CASSVHDQPQHF
v_call: TRBV7-9
d_call: NA
clone_size: NA
j_call: TRBJ1-5

cdr3_nt: TGTGCCAGCAGTTCGGCCCTGGGTGGAGGGACCTACGAGCAGTACTTC
cdr3_aa: CASSSALGGGTYEQYF
v_call: TRBV28
d_call: NA
clone_size: NA
j_call: TRBJ2-7

cdr3_nt: TGCGCCAGCAGCCCGGTTGTTGTCGGAGCGGCACGCTCTGGGGCCAACGTCCTGACTTTC
cdr3_aa: CASSPVVVGAARSGANVLTF
v_call: TRBV4-3
d_call: NA
clone_size: NA
j_call: TRBJ2-6